What follows are 22 T cell receptor beta chains derived from one specimen sequenced in a study of blood T cells in healthy people across ages. Through a sample-barcoded 5' primer and a J-beta primer mix, a second PCR was run for roughly 6 to 12 cycles. Each CDR3 protein gets one entry after TCRdb re-called the 5' RACE reads with MiXCR. The table lists approximately 1,700,000 distinct CDR3 sequences, roughly 43% of them singletons. Specimen: blood. These receptors all come from a human donor in good health.

This clonotype was seen more than once but under ten times. The V and J genes are TRBV5-6 and TRBJ2-7; D ambiguous. This CDR3 contains 14 residues. Germline V gene lookup returns CDR1 SGHDT and CDR2 YYEEEE. V gave up 6 bases and J gave up 4 bases, with 17 bases separating them. CDR3 loop: CASTSYTNYYEQYF. The DNA for the CDR3 is TGTGCCAGCACCTCTTACACGAATTATTACGAGCAGTACTTC.

The genes are TRBV5-6 and TRBJ2-4; D gene ambiguous. V lost 3 bases and J 0 bases, leaving 19 bases between the germline ends. The CDR3 is 18 residues long. The germline V gene encodes CDR1 SGHDT and CDR2 YYEEEE. DNA for the CDR3: TGTGCCAGCAGCTCCCAGCCCTTAGAGCACTTAGCCAAAAACATTCAGTACTTC. It is translated as CASSSQPLEHLAKNIQYF.

The table lists this clonotype with a few counts. The rearrangement joins TRBV20-1 to TRBJ2-1; D call uncertain. CDR1 DFQATT and CDR2 SNEGSKA come from the germline V gene (reference sequence). This CDR3 has 14 amino acids. Deletions cut 6 bases from V and 6 bases from J, with 18 bases between. The CDR3 loop is CSAVTYLSFNEQFF. CDR3 DNA: TGCAGTGCCGTGACTTACTTATCATTCAATGAGCAGTTCTTC.

This clonotype was counted between two and nine times. CDR3 region: CSATTPRDIYYGYTF. In DNA form, the CDR3 reads TGCAGTGCTACAACACCACGGGACATCTACTATGGCTACACCTTC. The gene calls are TRBV20-1 and TRBJ1-2, with D maybe TRBD1 (6 bases). From germline, CDR1 is DFQATT and CDR2 SNEGSKA (reference sequence). V shed 4 bases and J shed 3 bases, with 18 bases lying between them. This CDR3 region has 15 residues.

The rearrangement joins TRBV20-1 to TRBJ2-4; D is unresolved. The last part of the DNA fits TRBJ2-7 better; the J call may be wrong. CDR1 is DFQATT and CDR2 is SNEGSKA in the germline V gene (reference sequence). The CDR3 length is 14 residues. The CDR3 region is CSARERDGSYEQYF. CDR3 coding DNA: TGCAGTGCTAGAGAAAGGGATGGTTCCTACGAGCAGTACTTC.

To note about this clonotype: An end of the junction differs from the germline gene, which may be a read error. The chain employs TRBV5-1 and TRBJ1-1; possibly TRBD1 for D (6 bases). CDR3 length: 16 amino acids. Germline V gene data show CDR1 as SGHRS and CDR2 as YFSETQ. In DNA form, the CDR3 reads TGCGCCAGCAGCTTGGCGTACCCGGACAGCAACACCGAAGCTTTCTTT. Encoded protein: CASSLAYPDSNTEAFF.

Concerning this clonotype itself: A much larger clone differs from this one at a single base, so this may be a read error. The V gene is TRBV4-3, the J gene TRBJ1-2; D is undetermined. The CDR3 extends over 14 amino acids. With 0 bases removed from V and 4 bases from J, the gap between germline ends came to 9 bases. CDR1 and CDR2 (germline): LGHNA, YSLEER. CDR3 protein: CASSQDQAGYGYTF. DNA for the CDR3: TGCGCCAGCAGCCAAGATCAGGCTGGCTATGGCTACACCTTC.

The chain joins TRBV29-1 to TRBJ2-7, with no clear D. CDR3 length: 14 residues. Per the germline V gene, CDR1 is SQVTM and CDR2 is ANQGSEA. The germline V and J ends were trimmed by 7 bases and 5 bases, with 21 bases remaining between them. CDR3 sequence (DNA): TGCAGCGCTTTGTCCTTGAAGGGTCGCGACGAGCAGTACTTC. Protein: CSALSLKGRDEQYF.

The rearrangement joins TRBV28 to TRBJ1-6; TRBD1 matches at 8 bases. V was pared by 2 bases and J by 9 bases, with 6 bases of the junction left unmatched. The germline CDR1 and CDR2 sequences are MDHEN and SYDVKM. The CDR3 extends over 15 amino acids. The CDR3 here is CASSLRQGPSSPLHF. The CDR3 DNA is TGTGCCAGCAGTTTAAGACAGGGGCCGAGTTCACCCCTCCACTTT.

This clonotype turned up a few times. The chain is built from TRBV3-1 and TRBJ2-5, with D possibly being TRBD2 (7 bases). The V end was cut by 2 bases, the J end by 5 bases, with 24 bases between. There are 18 residues in the CDR3. Germline V gene lookup returns CDR1 LGHDT and CDR2 YNNKEL (reference sequence). CDR3 protein: CASSQILSRGFGGETQYF. The CDR3 DNA follows: TGTGCCAGCAGCCAAATCCTGTCCAGGGGCTTCGGGGGGGAGACCCAGTACTTC.

This chain connects TRBV2 to TRBJ1-2; 7 nucleotides match TRBD1. Trimming cost V 8 bases and J 1 base; bases outside gene matches: 7. Germline CDR1 SNHLY, CDR2 FYNNEI. This CDR3 comprises 14 residues. The CDR3 sequence: CASGTAGYNYGYTF. The CDR3 DNA reads TGTGCCAGCGGGACAGCCGGATATAACTATGGCTACACCTTC.

This chain joins TRBV20-1 and TRBJ2-5, with D maybe TRBD1 (5 bases). The CDR3 consists of 13 residues. V lost 5 bases to trimming and J lost 2 bases, with 12 bases between them. Germline V gene lookup returns CDR1 DFQATT and CDR2 SNEGSKA (reference sequence). CDR3 DNA sequence: TGCAGTGCTGGTCTGACAGTTCAAGAGACCCAGTACTTC. It translates to CSAGLTVQETQYF.

This clonotype was recorded a few times. The chain uses TRBV20-1 and TRBJ2-7; perhaps TRBD1 as D (6 bases). This CDR3 is built from 15 residues. The germline V and J ends were trimmed by 1 base and 2 bases, with 15 bases remaining between them. The germline V gene encodes CDR1 DFQATT and CDR2 SNEGSKA (reference sequence). CDR3 residues: CSARAGSGQTYEQYF. DNA of the CDR3: TGCAGTGCTAGAGCTGGGTCAGGACAGACCTACGAGCAGTACTTC.

The CDR3 loop is CASSPSMELVYEQYF. DNA for the CDR3: TGTGCCAGCTCACCGAGTATGGAACTTGTGTACGAGCAGTACTTC. The chain joins TRBV18 to TRBJ2-4; D remains ambiguous. The J call is uncertain, as TRBJ2-7 better fits the DNA end. There are 15 residues in the CDR3. Per germline, CDR1 KGHSH and CDR2 LQKENI.

This chain links TRBV29-1 with TRBJ1-2; a possible D gene is TRBD1 (5 bases). The germline V and J ends were trimmed by 3 bases and 4 bases, with 12 bases remaining between them. The CDR3 runs 13 residues. Germline CDR1 SQVTM, CDR2 ANQGSEA. The CDR3 coding sequence is TGCAGCGTTGATCCTGCAGGGAGCTATGGCTACACCTTC. It encodes CSVDPAGSYGYTF.

The gene calls are TRBV20-1 and TRBJ2-7; D might be TRBD2 (5 bases). Germline lookup yields CDR1 DFQATT and CDR2 SNEGSKA (reference sequence). The CDR3 length is 12 residues. V was trimmed by 7 bases and J by 2 bases, leaving 12 bases between them. CDR3 coding DNA: TGCAGTGTTACCGGGGAGACCTACGAGCAGTACTTC. Protein: CSVTGETYEQYF.

This clonotype has only a few counts. The chain uses TRBV4-1 and TRBJ1-5, with 7 bases that match TRBD1. The CDR3 totals 15 residues. J lost 2 bases, V lost 4 bases, and 5 bases had no gene match. Per the germline V gene, CDR1 is MGHRA and CDR2 is YSYEKL. Written as DNA, the CDR3 is TGCGCCAGCAGCCGCACAGGGGTGGGCAATCAGCCCCAGCATTTT. Translation: CASSRTGVGNQPQHF.

The V and J genes are TRBV7-9 and TRBJ2-7; 9 bases line up with TRBD2. The J segment lost 5 bases and the V segment lost 2 bases, leaving 4 bases of the junction unmatched. Germline CDR1 is SEHNR and CDR2 is FQNEAQ (reference sequence). The CDR3 spans 14 residues. In DNA form, the CDR3 reads TGTGCCAGCAGCTTATCTCTAGCGGGGAACGAGCAGTACTTC. Amino acids: CASSLSLAGNEQYF.

The chain has TRBV7-2 and TRBJ2-1; no firm D call. The CDR3 totals 17 residues. Trimming cost V 6 bases and J 6 bases, with 24 bases left between them. Germline V gene data show CDR1 as SGHTA and CDR2 as FQGNSA. This chain's CDR3 is CASSSPGSRRPGNEQFF. The CDR3 DNA reads as TGTGCCAGCAGTTCCCCCGGGTCGCGGAGACCCGGCAATGAGCAGTTCTTC. Full variable domain (missing parts from reference TRBV7-2 and TRBJ2-1): GAGVSQSPSNKVTEKGKDVELRCDPISGHTALYWYRQSLGQGLEFLIYFQGNSAPDKSGLPSDRFSAERTGGSVSTLTIQRTQQEDSAVYLCASSSPGSRRPGNEQFFGPGTRLTVL.

The sample holds a few counts of this clonotype. This chain links TRBV4-3 with TRBJ2-3; 7 bases align to TRBD1. The CDR3 consists of 16 residues. V gave up 0 bases and J gave up 1 base; unmatched junction bases: 4. Germline V gives CDR1 LGHNA, CDR2 YSLEER. CDR3 coding DNA: TGCGCCAGCAGCCAAGACGGGACAGACCGCACAGATACGCAGTATTTT. Translating it yields CASSQDGTDRTDTQYF.

This clonotype was recorded a few times. This chain connects TRBV6-5 to TRBJ2-5; D may be TRBD1 (6 bases). Between the trimmed V and J ends, which lost 0 bases and 1 base, there was a span of 12 bases. The CDR3 is 16 amino acids. CDR1 MNHEY and CDR2 SVGAGI come from the germline V gene. CDR3: CASSYSSGQPQETQYF. The CDR3 DNA is TGTGCCAGCAGTTACTCTTCTGGACAGCCCCAAGAGACCCAGTACTTC.

The V and J genes are TRBV20-1 and TRBJ2-7; TRBD2 matches 10 bases. Losses at the gene ends were 4 bases for V and 3 bases for J; bases not matched to a gene: 9. The CDR3 has 15 amino acids. CDR1 and CDR2 (germline): DFQATT, SNEGSKA (reference sequence). The CDR3 reads CSATPTRLAGYEQYF. The CDR3 DNA reads as TGCAGTGCTACGCCGACAAGACTAGCGGGCTACGAGCAGTACTTC.